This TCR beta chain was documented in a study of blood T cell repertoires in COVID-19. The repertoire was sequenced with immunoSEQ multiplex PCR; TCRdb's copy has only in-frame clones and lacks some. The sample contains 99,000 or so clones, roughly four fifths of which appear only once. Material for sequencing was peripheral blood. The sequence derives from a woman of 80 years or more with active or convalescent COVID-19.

CDR3: CASTMTGTPANEKLFF. The CDR3 coding sequence is TGTGCCAGCACTATGACAGGGACCCCGGCTAATGAAAAACTGTTTTTT. The chain carries TRBV28 and TRBJ1-4, with TRBD1 matching 7 bases. This CDR3 is 16 amino acids long. V gave up 7 bases and J gave up 3 bases; unmatched junction bases: 11. Germline CDR1 and CDR2: MDHEN and SYDVKM.